In its sample, the clone carrying this T cell receptor (beta chain) was seen many times. Sequence at one end of the junction differs from germline and may be a read error. These data originate in a study of T cells in Graves' hyperthyroidism and ophthalmopathy. Researchers took RNA transcripts and amplified the TCR beta CDR3 regions from them. TCR CDR3 regions were first amplified by RT-PCR with HTBI primers. Via MiXCR, TCRdb re-called the multiplex PCR reads, giving one row per CDR3 protein. This table has some 400,000 distinct CDR3 sequences, over 15% appearing once. The CDR3 consists of 17 residues. CDR1 and CDR2 from the germline V gene are MNHNS and SASEGT.

The chain recombines TRBV6-1 with TRBJ1-6; no definite D call. Sequenced sample: blood. The sequence was obtained from a woman aged 18-30 years with Graves' hyperthyroidism. CDR3 residues: CVSSVPEGSSYNSPLHF. CDR3 coding DNA: TGTGTCAGCAGTGTGCCCGAAGGTAGCTCCTATAATTCACCCCTCCACTTT.